One sample yielded the 27 T cell receptor beta chains listed below, sequenced in a study of glioma-infiltrating T cells after dendritic cell vaccination. Time point in this sample: after dendritic cell vaccination, including at tumor progression/relapse. Sequenced by immunoSEQ multiplex PCR; TCRdb stores in-frame clones only, minus some. The repertoire consists of more than 45,000 clones, with about four fifths occurring once and the leading ten covering about a sixth. The sequenced sample was blood, obtained after dendritic cell vaccination. The receptors stem from a human donor with glioblastoma.

With respect to this clone: Other DNA sequences in this specimen translate into the identical CDR3. J is TRBJ2-7 and V is TRBV5-1, with TRBD1 identical over 9 bases. This CDR3 has 14 amino acids. The germline gives CDR1 SGHRS, CDR2 YFSETQ. With V trimmed by 4 bases and J by 3 bases, 5 bases remained unmatched. The DNA of the CDR3 is TGCGCCAGCAGCAGGGGACAGGGAGGCTACGAGCAGTACTTC. It encodes CASSRGQGGYEQYF.

The CDR3 here is CASSFSDRGEQYF. Here the CDR3 DNA reads TGTGCCAGTAGTTTCTCGGATCGGGGGGAGCAGTACTTC. The chain uses TRBV19 and TRBJ2-7; a possible D gene is TRBD2 (6 bases). Germline assignment: CDR1 LNHDA and CDR2 SQIVND (reference sequence). This CDR3 region has 13 residues. The ends were cut back, 5 bases at V and 7 bases at J, with 15 bases in the middle. The full variable domain, in which reference TRBV19 and TRBJ2-7 provide the parts outside the CDR3, is DGGITQSPKYLFRKEGQNVTLSCEQNLNHDAMYWYRQDPGQGLRLIYYSQIVNDFQKGDIAEGYSVSREKKESFPLTVTSAQKNPTAFYLCASSFSDRGEQYFGPGTRLTVT.

Turning to this clone: This may be a read error: a much more frequent sequence differs by one nucleotide. The gene calls are TRBV10-3 and TRBJ2-5; D is ambiguous. The assigned J gene may be wrong: the sequence end matches TRBJ2-7 better. Germline CDR1 and CDR2: ENHRY and SYGVKD. This CDR3 region has 13 residues. This CDR3 reads CASSSRQDYEQYF. CDR3 in DNA: TGTGCCAGCAGCTCTCGCCAAGACTACGAGCAGTACTTC.

The chain carries TRBV5-1 and TRBJ1-4, with 7 bases identical to TRBD1. This CDR3 comprises 14 residues. Germline CDR1 reads SGHRS; CDR2 reads YFSETQ. Trimming cost V 4 bases and J 8 bases; bases outside gene matches: 8. The CDR3 protein is CASSQQGFEEKLFF. Written as DNA, the CDR3 is TGCGCCAGCAGCCAACAGGGGTTTGAGGAAAAACTGTTTTTT.

This chain joins TRBV7-9 and TRBJ1-3; 7 positions agree with TRBD1. Germline V lookup: CDR1 SEHNR, CDR2 FQNEAQ (reference sequence). The trim removed 1 base at V and 2 bases at J, leaving 2 bases unmatched. The CDR3 runs 15 residues. The CDR3 reads CASSLVQGAGNTIYF. CDR3 DNA: TGTGCCAGCAGCTTAGTGCAGGGGGCTGGAAACACCATATATTTT.

The genes are TRBV30 and TRBJ1-2; D call uncertain. V shed 4 bases and J shed 0 bases, with 12 bases lying between them. CDR1 and CDR2 (germline): GTSNPN, SVGIG (reference sequence). This CDR3 is 14 amino acids long. This chain's CDR3 is CAWMGGSPNYGYTF. The DNA of the CDR3 is TGTGCCTGGATGGGAGGCAGTCCTAACTATGGCTACACCTTC.

This clone was seen once. CDR3 residues: CASSRPISSGNTIYF. CDR3 nucleotide sequence: TGTGCCAGCAGCCGTCCCATCAGCTCTGGAAACACCATATATTTT. The chain combines TRBV4-2 with TRBJ1-3; D call uncertain. The CDR3 loop spans 15 amino acids. Germline V lookup: CDR1 LGHNA, CDR2 YNFKEQ. Trimming cost V 4 bases and J 0 bases, with 10 bases left between them.

The chain links TRBV27 to TRBJ2-7; possibly TRBD1 for D (8 bases). The CDR3 totals 15 residues. Between the trimmed V and J ends, which lost 3 bases and 2 bases, there was a span of 14 bases. Germline loops: CDR1 MNHEY, CDR2 SMNVEV (reference sequence). The chain's CDR3 is CASSFSGTGPYEQYF. CDR3 nucleotides: TGTGCCAGCAGTTTCAGCGGGACAGGTCCCTACGAGCAGTACTTC.

The chain combines TRBV6-6 with TRBJ2-1; 10 nucleotides match TRBD1. The ends lost 6 bases at V and 12 bases at J; junction bases unmatched: 5. This CDR3 has 12 residues. Germline lookup yields CDR1 MNHNY and CDR2 SVGAGI (reference sequence). This CDR3 is CASSYRDRGQFF. In DNA, the CDR3 is TGTGCCAGCAGCTACCGGGACAGGGGGCAGTTCTTC.

The rearrangement joins TRBV7-2 to TRBJ1-6; 9 nucleotides agree with TRBD1. The trim removed 5 bases at V and 9 bases at J, leaving 14 bases unmatched. Germline loops: CDR1 SGHTA, CDR2 FQGNSA. This CDR3 comprises 17 residues. CDR3 residues: CASSRVTGGVSSSPLHF. The DNA of the CDR3 is TGTGCCAGCAGCCGAGTAACAGGGGGCGTTTCGTCTTCACCCCTCCACTTT.

This clone was seen only once. V gene TRBV5-1 combines with J gene TRBJ2-1; no clear D gene. CDR1 is SGHRS and CDR2 is YFSETQ in the germline V gene. V was pared by 4 bases and J by 9 bases, with 14 bases between. The CDR3 spans 13 residues. The CDR3 region is CASSILTGGEQFF. In DNA form, the CDR3 reads TGCGCCAGCAGCATTTTGACTGGTGGTGAGCAGTTCTTC.

The rearrangement links TRBV5-4 to TRBJ1-6; D might be TRBD1 (6 bases). Germline CDR1 reads SGHNT; CDR2 reads YYREEE (reference sequence). V lost 4 bases and J 5 bases, leaving 16 bases between the germline ends. This CDR3 is built from 16 residues. The CDR3 nucleotides read TGTGCCAGCAGCGACATCAGAGGGGGAGATAATTCACCCCTCCACTTT. This translates into CASSDIRGGDNSPLHF. The full variable domain, completed using reference TRBV5-4 and TRBJ1-6, is ETGVTQSPTHLIKTRGQQVTLRCSSQSGHNTVSWYQQALGQGPQFIFQYYREEENGRGNFPPRFSGLQFPNYSSELNVNALELDDSALYLCASSDIRGGDNSPLHFGNGTRLTVT.

V usage is TRBV2 and J usage is TRBJ2-5; 10 nucleotides agree with TRBD1. This CDR3 contains 18 residues. CDR1 is SNHLY and CDR2 is FYNNEI in the germline V gene. Trimming cost V 9 bases and J 11 bases; bases outside gene matches: 27. CDR3 DNA: TGTGCCAGTGGCTCTATCGTTCTAGACTCCGACAGGGGGCTAACGCAGTACTTC. The encoded protein is CASGSIVLDSDRGLTQYF.

V gene TRBV2 combines with J gene TRBJ2-2, with D maybe TRBD2 (5 bases). The length of the CDR3 is 16 residues. Looked up from germline, CDR1 is SNHLY and CDR2 is FYNNEI. V was shortened by 4 bases and J by 3 bases, with 15 bases between the two germline ends. The CDR3 nucleotides read TGTGCCAGCAGTGTTACTAGTACATATTACACCGGGGAGCTGTTTTTT. This codes for CASSVTSTYYTGELFF.

The genes are TRBV30 and TRBJ1-6, with a tentative D call TRBD1 (5 bases). The CDR3 runs 14 residues. Germline CDR1 and CDR2: GTSNPN and SVGIG (reference sequence). V lost 3 bases and J 4 bases, leaving 10 bases between the germline ends. In nucleotides, the CDR3 is TGTGCCTGGAGCCTGACAGCATATAATTCACCCCTCCACTTT. It yields the protein CAWSLTAYNSPLHF. Combining the CDR3 with reference TRBV30 and TRBJ1-6 gives the whole variable domain SQTIHQWPATLVQPVGSPLSLECTVEGTSNPNLYWYRQAAGRGLQLLFYSVGIGQISSEVPQNLSASRPQDRQFILSSKKLLLSDSGFYLCAWSLTAYNSPLHFGNGTRLTVT.

The chain is built from TRBV7-2 and TRBJ1-2, with D hard to call. Germline V CDR1 and CDR2: SGHTA, FQGNSA. The CDR3 is 12 amino acids. Trimming removed 6 bases from V and 8 bases from J, with 13 bases in between. The CDR3 reads CASSSVFGGYTF. CDR3 nucleotide sequence: TGTGCCAGCAGTTCAGTATTCGGGGGCTACACCTTC. The complete variable domain, with remaining parts taken from reference TRBV7-2 and TRBJ1-2, reads GAGVSQSPSNKVTEKGKDVELRCDPISGHTALYWYRQSLGQGLEFLIYFQGNSAPDKSGLPSDRFSAERTGGSVSTLTIQRTQQEDSAVYLCASSSVFGGYTFGSGTRLTVV.

Only one count was recorded for this clone. One junction end does not reproduce the germline sequence, and a read error may be involved. This rearrangement joins TRBV5-6 to TRBJ2-2, with 11 bases that match TRBD1. This CDR3 is built from 16 residues. Germline CDR1 is SGHDT and CDR2 is YYEEEE. The DNA of the CDR3 is TGTGCCAGCAGCTTGGGGGACAGGGGGAACACAGGGGAGCTGTTTTTT. This encodes CASSLGDRGNTGELFF.

This chain's CDR3 is CAISVGGSEDTQYF. CDR3 DNA sequence: TGTGCCATCAGTGTGGGGGGGTCCGAGGATACGCAGTATTTT. This rearrangement joins TRBV10-3 to TRBJ2-3; 7 nucleotides align to TRBD2. The CDR3 sequence is 14 residues long. V was pared by 4 bases and J by 6 bases, with 7 bases of the junction left unmatched. Germline V gene lookup returns CDR1 ENHRY and CDR2 SYGVKD.

As concerns this clone: The same CDR3 is also encoded by other DNA sequences in this sample. The rearrangement uses TRBV19 and TRBJ2-3; possible D gene TRBD2, 6 bases. Germline CDR1 LNHDA, CDR2 SQIVND (reference sequence). This CDR3 contains 16 residues. Trimming stripped 5 bases from V and 0 bases from J, with 15 bases between. The CDR3 coding sequence is TGTGCCAGTAGTTCCCCAGGGACTGGTAGCACAGATACGCAGTATTTT. The encoded protein is CASSSPGTGSTDTQYF.

This chain joins TRBV27 and TRBJ2-1; the match to TRBD1 covers 7 bases. Germline loops: CDR1 MNHEY, CDR2 SMNVEV (reference sequence). The CDR3 covers 13 residues. Unmatched junction bases numbered 4, after V lost 4 bases and J lost 7 bases. The CDR3 loop is CASSYSRGNEQFF. The CDR3 bases are TGTGCCAGCAGTTACTCCAGGGGGAATGAGCAGTTCTTC.

The CDR3 sequence is CASDRVDTGELFF. The DNA of the CDR3 is TGTGCCAGCGACAGGGTTGATACCGGGGAGCTGTTTTTT. The V and J genes are TRBV11-3 and TRBJ2-2; 7 bases agree with TRBD1. Germline values: CDR1 SGHNT, CDR2 YENEEA. Trimming cost V 8 bases and J 5 bases; bases outside gene matches: 5. The CDR3 spans 13 residues.

J is TRBJ1-1 and V is TRBV12-5, with D possibly matching TRBD1 (5 bases). Germline V gives CDR1 LGHNT, CDR2 FRNRAP. The CDR3 spans 14 residues. V dropped 3 bases and J dropped 10 bases, with 18 bases sitting between them. CDR3 sequence: CASGLGQSRPTAFF. The CDR3 nucleotides are TGTGCTAGTGGTTTAGGACAATCCAGGCCTACAGCTTTCTTT.

This chain uses TRBV6-1 with TRBJ1-6; TRBD1 is a possible D gene (5 bases). The CDR3 is 15 residues long. CDR1 MNHNS and CDR2 SASEGT come from the germline V gene. V was shortened by 3 bases and J by 3 bases, with 9 bases between the two germline ends. CDR3 in DNA: TGTGCCAGCAGTGACCAGGGTTTCTATAATTCACCCCTCCACTTT. This gives the protein CASSDQGFYNSPLHF.

The DNA of the CDR3 is TGTGCCAGCAGCTTGGGGAGCGGGGAGAGCTCCTACGAGCAGTACTTC. Encoded protein: CASSLGSGESSYEQYF. This chain connects TRBV5-5 to TRBJ2-7, with TRBD2 matching 7 bases. The ends lost 0 bases at V and 0 bases at J; junction bases unmatched: 6. The CDR3 contains 16 residues. Germline assignment: CDR1 SGHKS and CDR2 YYEKEE (reference sequence). The full variable domain, with the rest looked up from reference TRBV5-5 and TRBJ2-7, is DAGVTQSPTHLIKTRGQQVTLRCSPISGHKSVSWYQQVLGQGPQFIFQYYEKEERGRGNFPDRFSARQFPNYSSELNVNALLLGDSALYLCASSLGSGESSYEQYFGPGTRLTVT.

This chain connects TRBV6-5 to TRBJ1-6, with TRBD1 matching 10 bases. The trim removed 2 bases at V and 7 bases at J, leaving 5 bases unmatched. Germline CDR1 is MNHEY and CDR2 is SVGAGI. The CDR3 has 16 amino acids. CDR3 amino acids: CASSYAAGQGNSPLHF. CDR3 DNA: TGTGCCAGCAGTTACGCCGCGGGACAGGGGAATTCACCCCTCCACTTT.

The chain couples TRBV19 to TRBJ2-5, with 8 bases matching TRBD1. V was pared by 3 bases and J by 5 bases, with 5 bases of the junction left unmatched. Looked up from germline, CDR1 is LNHDA and CDR2 is SQIVND (reference sequence). There are 14 residues in the CDR3. In DNA, the CDR3 is TGTGCCAGTAGTATGACAGGGGCTGCGGAGACCCAGTACTTC. It encodes CASSMTGAAETQYF.

This clone is a singleton in its sample. CDR3 bases: TGTGCCAGCAGTTTACTGTGGAGGCGTCAGGGGGTAATATTGAACTATGGCTACACCTTC. Its protein product is CASSLLWRRQGVILNYGYTF. The rearrangement joins TRBV27 to TRBJ1-2; the match to TRBD1 covers 7 bases. Per the germline V gene, CDR1 is MNHEY and CDR2 is SMNVEV (reference sequence). Trimming cost V 2 bases and J 2 bases; bases outside gene matches: 20. CDR3 size: 20 residues.